The 27 T cell receptor beta chains presented below share a single source sample, sequenced in a study of Ad26.COV2.S vaccination and SARS-CoV-2 variants. Sequenced by immunoSEQ multiplex PCR; TCRdb stores in-frame clones only, minus some. The sample yields about 250,000 clones, around 87% seen once. Treatment here: some 19 received Ad26.COV2.S at low or high dose, single or two shots; 5 received placebo; per-sample allocation not given. Each sample was drawn 63 days after the first injection (of vaccine or placebo). Sequencing was performed on peripheral blood, taken in a trial of Ad26.COV2.S vaccine versus placebo. Source of these receptors: a person aged 18-65 years who received the Ad26.COV2.S COVID-19 vaccine or a placebo.

This clone was found once. In DNA, the CDR3 is TGTGCCAGCAGCCCCCGACACGACGGCACAGATACGCAGTATTTT. It encodes CASSPRHDGTDTQYF. The J gene is TRBJ2-3, the V gene TRBV9; D gene uncertain. The CDR3 contains 15 residues. V lost 4 bases and J lost 1, with 13 bases in between. Germline loops: CDR1 SGDLS, CDR2 YYNGEE.

This chain links TRBV11-2 with TRBJ1-2, with TRBD1 matching over 7 bases. This CDR3 has 13 amino acids. Germline-derived CDR1 and CDR2 are SGHAT and FQNNGV. V lost 6 bases to trimming and J lost 2 bases; unmatched junction nucleotides: 3. The CDR3 DNA is TGTGCCAGCAGTTCGGGACAGAACTATGGCTACACCTTC. This codes for CASSSGQNYGYTF. Full variable domain (rest looked up from reference TRBV11-2 and TRBJ1-2): EAGVAQSPRYKIIEKRQSVAFWCNPISGHATLYWYQQILGQGPKLLIQFQNNGVVDDSQLPKDRFSAERLKGVDSTLKIQPAKLEDSAVYLCASSSGQNYGYTFGSGTRLTVV.

CDR3 sequence reads: CASSLFSAVSYEQYF. The CDR3 nucleotides are TGTGCCAGCAGCTTGTTCTCTGCAGTCTCCTACGAGCAGTACTTC. The chain couples TRBV5-4 to TRBJ2-7, with no clear D. The ends were cut back, 1 base at V and 0 bases at J, with 11 bases in the middle. Germline lookup yields CDR1 SGHNT and CDR2 YYREEE (reference sequence). The CDR3 is 15 amino acids.

In its sample, this clone was seen once. The chain employs TRBV24-1 and TRBJ2-1; 11 bases align to TRBD1. CDR1 and CDR2 from the germline V gene are KGHDR and SFDVKD. Losses at the gene ends were 6 bases for V and 4 bases for J; bases not matched to a gene: 7. CDR3 size: 16 residues. CDR3 nucleotides: TGTGCCACCAGTCCATTGGACAGGGGGCCTTACAATGAGCAGTTCTTC. Translating it yields CATSPLDRGPYNEQFF.

The chain links TRBV11-2 to TRBJ1-2; the D gene is possibly TRBD1 (6 bases). V shed 3 bases and J shed 0 bases, with 17 bases lying between them. The germline CDR1 and CDR2 sequences are SGHAT and FQNNGV. The CDR3 contains 17 residues. The CDR3 loop is CASSFFPKGGTNYGYTF. The CDR3, as DNA: TGTGCCAGCAGCTTTTTTCCAAAAGGGGGGACTAACTATGGCTACACCTTC. The variable domain in full, with the rest retrieved from reference TRBV11-2 and TRBJ1-2, is EAGVAQSPRYKIIEKRQSVAFWCNPISGHATLYWYQQILGQGPKLLIQFQNNGVVDDSQLPKDRFSAERLKGVDSTLKIQPAKLEDSAVYLCASSFFPKGGTNYGYTFGSGTRLTVV.

J is TRBJ2-2 and V is TRBV5-4, with 11 bases that match TRBD1. The CDR3 spans 16 residues. Germline V gene lookup returns CDR1 SGHNT and CDR2 YYREEE (reference sequence). Trimming cost V 0 bases and J 4 bases; bases outside gene matches: 2. This CDR3 is CASSLVGTGGTGELFF. As DNA, the CDR3 is TGTGCCAGCAGCTTGGTTGGGACAGGGGGCACCGGGGAGCTGTTTTTT.

The V gene is TRBV7-2, the J gene TRBJ2-5, with 8 bases matching TRBD1. The CDR3 has 15 amino acids. With V trimmed by 1 base and J by 5 bases, 6 bases remained unmatched. Germline V gene lookup returns CDR1 SGHTA and CDR2 FQGNSA. CDR3 sequence reads: CASSLVQGAWETQYF. The CDR3 nucleotides read TGTGCCAGCAGCTTAGTTCAGGGGGCTTGGGAGACCCAGTACTTC.

J is TRBJ2-2 and V is TRBV4-1; TRBD2 aligns across 13 bases. The V and J ends lost 0 bases and 5 bases, in that order; junction bases with no gene match: 9. Germline V gene data show CDR1 as MGHRA and CDR2 as YSYEKL. The CDR3 has 19 amino acids. CDR3 DNA: TGCGCCAGCAGCCAAGAAGACCGGACTAGCGGGAGACGGACCGGGGAGCTGTTTTTT. Translating it yields CASSQEDRTSGRRTGELFF.

This chain connects TRBV29-1 to TRBJ1-4, with D possibly being TRBD1 (6 bases). This CDR3 contains 12 residues. Germline V CDR1 and CDR2: SQVTM, ANQGSEA. V was clipped by 0 bases and J by 8 bases, with 7 bases between them. The CDR3 region is CSVEDRGEKLFF. DNA of the CDR3: TGCAGCGTTGAAGACAGGGGCGAAAAACTGTTTTTT. The variable domain in full, completed from reference TRBV29-1 and TRBJ1-4, reads SAVISQKPSRDICQRGTSLTIQCQVDSQVTMMFWYRQQPGQSLTLIATANQGSEATYESGFVIDKFPISRPNLTFSTLTVSNMSPEDSSIYLCSVEDRGEKLFFGSGTQLSVL.

Comment on this clone: In the same sample, other DNA sequences code for this CDR3. The genes are TRBV7-2 and TRBJ2-7, with D possibly TRBD2 on 7 matching bases. In germline, CDR1 is SGHTA, CDR2 FQGNSA. Trimming pared 5 bases from V and 6 bases from J, leaving 17 bases between. This CDR3 is built from 14 residues. The CDR3 bases are TGTGCCAGCAGCCTAATGCGGGGGCGCGGCGAGCAGTACTTC. It encodes CASSLMRGRGEQYF. Complete variable domain (other parts from reference TRBV7-2 and TRBJ2-7): GAGVSQSPSNKVTEKGKDVELRCDPISGHTALYWYRQSLGQGLEFLIYFQGNSAPDKSGLPSDRFSAERTGGSVSTLTIQRTQQEDSAVYLCASSLMRGRGEQYFGPGTRLTVT.

Of note for this clone: Other nucleotide sequences in the sample specify the same CDR3. The chain carries TRBV6-5 and TRBJ1-5, with 8 bases matching TRBD1. Germline trimming cut 6 bases from V and 5 bases from J; bases unmatched to any gene: 3. CDR1 and CDR2 from the germline V gene are MNHEY and SVGAGI. CDR3 size: 13 residues. CDR3 sequence reads: CASSLDRDQPQHF. DNA for the CDR3: TGTGCCAGCAGCCTGGACAGGGATCAGCCCCAGCATTTT.

The gene calls are TRBV6-6 and TRBJ1-1; 9 bases are shared with TRBD1. The V segment lost 11 bases and the J segment 4 bases; nucleotides outside the gene matches: 8. Germline CDR1 MNHNY, CDR2 SVGAGI (reference sequence). The CDR3 consists of 13 residues. CDR3 sequence: CAGGQGRGTEAFF. The DNA of the CDR3 is TGTGCCGGAGGACAGGGGAGAGGCACTGAAGCTTTCTTT.

This chain uses TRBV19 with TRBJ1-2; 9 positions match TRBD1. The CDR3 contains 14 residues. Germline values: CDR1 LNHDA, CDR2 SQIVND (reference sequence). Unmatched junction bases numbered 6, after V lost 4 bases and J lost 6 bases. The CDR3 DNA reads as TGTGCCAGTAGTAACCGGGACAGGGACCATGGCTACACCTTC. It is translated as CASSNRDRDHGYTF.

The chain employs TRBV18 and TRBJ1-1; 9 nucleotides align to TRBD1. With 3 bases clipped from V and 5 bases from J, the junction kept 4 bases outside the gene matches. The CDR3 extends over 14 amino acids. From germline, CDR1 is KGHSH and CDR2 LQKENI. CDR3 amino acids: CASSPGTGRTEAFF. DNA of the CDR3: TGTGCCAGCTCACCGGGGACAGGGAGGACTGAAGCTTTCTTT.

The V call is TRBV29-1, the J call TRBJ2-7, with D perhaps TRBD2 (6 bases). Germline V gives CDR1 SQVTM, CDR2 ANQGSEA. This CDR3 has 14 residues. V was pared by 4 bases and J by 4 bases, with 17 bases between. CDR3 nucleotide sequence: TGCAGCGTTGTTATCGGACTACAAAAATACGAGCAGTACTTC. Encoded protein: CSVVIGLQKYEQYF.

The chain combines TRBV6-2 or TRBV6-3 with TRBJ2-3; 9 positions match TRBD1. V lost 4 bases, J lost 3 bases, and 2 bases stayed unmatched. The germline CDR1 and CDR2 sequences are MNHEY and SVGEGT. This CDR3 is 14 amino acids long. The CDR3 DNA sequence: TGTGCCAGCAGTTTTGGGACAGGGACAGATACGCAGTATTTT. Translating it yields CASSFGTGTDTQYF.

The chain has TRBV18 and TRBJ1-6; a possible D gene is TRBD1 (5 bases). The V gene's germline CDR1 is KGHSH and CDR2 LQKENI. Trimming pared 3 bases from V and 5 bases from J, leaving 11 bases between. The CDR3 length is 15 residues. CDR3 region: CASSPGGRNNSPLHF. CDR3 nucleotide sequence: TGTGCCAGCTCACCTGGGGGACGGAATAATTCACCCCTCCACTTT.

V is TRBV6-5 and J is TRBJ2-5; 9 positions match TRBD2. Trimming cost V 4 bases and J 2 bases; bases outside gene matches: 8. The V gene's germline CDR1 is MNHEY and CDR2 SVGAGI. This CDR3 spans 16 amino acids. The CDR3 spells CASSLAGVYPQETQYF. The DNA of the CDR3 is TGTGCCAGCAGTTTAGCGGGGGTGTACCCTCAAGAGACCCAGTACTTC.

This clone was seen once. The V call is TRBV7-9, the J call TRBJ1-1; 7 bases match TRBD1. The CDR3 extends over 16 amino acids. In germline, CDR1 is SEHNR, CDR2 FQNEAQ (reference sequence). Germline trimming cut 3 bases from V and 0 bases from J; bases unmatched to any gene: 7. The CDR3 region has the DNA TGTGCCAGCAGCTTGTCAGGGGGTGTCATGAACACTGAAGCTTTCTTT. Translation gives CASSLSGGVMNTEAFF.

J is TRBJ1-1 and V is TRBV7-2; D uncertain. Germline V gene lookup returns CDR1 SGHTA and CDR2 FQGNSA. V was shortened by 2 bases and J by 0 bases, with 10 bases between the two germline ends. CDR3 length: 15 residues. The CDR3 coding sequence is TGTGCCAGCAGCTTATACACAGCTATGAACACTGAAGCTTTCTTT. It specifies CASSLYTAMNTEAFF.

This chain links TRBV3-1 (or the pseudogene TRBV3-2) with TRBJ1-3; tentatively, D is TRBD1 (6 bases). Trimming took 4 bases from V and 0 from J, leaving 7 bases between them. Looked up from germline, CDR1 is LGHDT and CDR2 is YNNKEL (reference sequence). The CDR3 contains 14 residues. The CDR3, as DNA: TGTGCCAGCAGCCTCAGGGGCTCTGGAAACACCATATATTTT. Translation gives CASSLRGSGNTIYF.

This clone was recorded only once. The chain recombines TRBV2 with TRBJ2-6, with a possible D match to TRBD1 (7 bases). V was trimmed by 6 bases and J by 11 bases, leaving 17 bases between them. The CDR3 is 14 residues long. Germline V CDR1 and CDR2: SNHLY, FYNNEI. Here the CDR3 DNA reads TGTGCCAGCAGATCTTCGGAGGGGGCTTACGTCCTGACTTTC. It is translated as CASRSSEGAYVLTF.

The chain employs TRBV4-1 and TRBJ2-7; 14 bases agree with TRBD2. CDR1 is MGHRA, CDR2 YSYEKL, per germline. The CDR3 is 18 amino acids. V dropped 6 bases and J dropped 0; count of bases not matched to a gene: 10. The CDR3 is CASSLGLAGGPSSYEQYF. CDR3 coding DNA: TGCGCCAGCAGTCTTGGACTAGCGGGAGGCCCCAGCTCCTACGAGCAGTACTTC.

At least ten counts were recorded for this clone. This sequence joins TRBV7-8 and TRBJ2-7; possibly TRBD2 for D (5 bases). Germline CDR1 and CDR2: SGHVS and FQNEAQ. The V and J ends lost 5 bases and 0 bases respectively, with 20 bases between them. CDR3 size: 17 residues. The CDR3: CASSPNFASGSSYEQYF. DNA of the CDR3: TGTGCCAGCAGCCCCAATTTTGCATCGGGGAGCTCCTACGAGCAGTACTTC. Looking up the rest from reference TRBV7-8 and TRBJ2-7 gives the full variable domain: GAGVSQSPRYKVAKRGQDVALRCDPISGHVSLFWYQQALGQGPEFLTYFQNEAQLDKSGLPSDRFFAERPEGSVSTLKIQRTQQEDSAVYLCASSPNFASGSSYEQYFGPGTRLTVT.

This sequence joins TRBV27 and TRBJ2-1; 9 nucleotides match TRBD2. This CDR3 is 19 amino acids long. V was pared by 4 bases and J by 6 bases, with 19 bases of the junction left unmatched. Germline CDR1 MNHEY, CDR2 SMNVEV (reference sequence). CDR3 bases: TGTGCCAGCAGTTCACGGAGAGGGACTAGCTGGGACAGCGGCAATGAGCAGTTCTTC. Encoded protein: CASSSRRGTSWDSGNEQFF.

The V and J genes are TRBV7-9 and TRBJ2-7, with D possibly called TRBD1 or TRBD2 (5 bases each). The CDR3 loop spans 14 amino acids. Germline CDR1 is SEHNR and CDR2 is FQNEAQ (reference sequence). Trimming took off 1 base at V and 4 bases at J, with 11 bases between the two ends. This chain's CDR3 is CASSLGGTWYEQYF. The CDR3 bases are TGTGCCAGCAGCTTAGGAGGGACCTGGTACGAGCAGTACTTC.

The chain combines TRBV9 with TRBJ1-1; no firm D call. CDR1 SGDLS and CDR2 YYNGEE come from the germline V gene. Trimming removed 2 bases at V and 12 bases at J, with 17 bases between. The CDR3 contains 13 residues. The CDR3 loop is CASSVAVNSESFF. CDR3 coding DNA: TGTGCCAGCAGCGTGGCGGTGAACTCTGAGTCTTTCTTT.